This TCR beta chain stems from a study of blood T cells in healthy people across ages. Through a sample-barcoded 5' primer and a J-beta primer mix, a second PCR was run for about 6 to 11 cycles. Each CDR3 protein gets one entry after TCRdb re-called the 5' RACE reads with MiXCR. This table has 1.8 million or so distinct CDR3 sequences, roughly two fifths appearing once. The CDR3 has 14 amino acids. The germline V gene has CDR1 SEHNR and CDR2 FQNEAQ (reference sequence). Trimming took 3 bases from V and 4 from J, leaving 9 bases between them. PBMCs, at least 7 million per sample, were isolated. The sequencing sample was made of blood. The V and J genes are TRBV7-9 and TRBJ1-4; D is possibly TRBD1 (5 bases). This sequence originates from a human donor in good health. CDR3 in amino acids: CASSFPGSNEKLFF. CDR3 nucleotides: TGTGCCAGCAGCTTCCCAGGGAGTAATGAAAAACTGTTTTTT.